This T cell receptor beta chain appears in the sequencing data of a study of PD-1 blockade in classical Hodgkin lymphoma. This CDR3 has 12 amino acids. The germline V gene has CDR1 SGHRS and CDR2 YFSETQ. V dropped 7 bases and J dropped 3 bases, with 10 bases sitting between them. Sequenced by immunoSEQ multiplex PCR; TCRdb stores in-frame clones only, minus some. The sample consists of about 24,000 clones, 91% of them appearing once. Time point denoted: newly diagnosed, previously untreated cHL patient sample. CD4+ T cells were purified from thawed PBMCs by magnetic negative selection. Material: CD4+ T cells from blood. The clonotype was recovered from a human donor with classical Hodgkin lymphoma. The gene calls are TRBV5-1 and TRBJ1-2; D not resolved. This chain's CDR3 is CASSPVDYGYTF. CDR3 nucleotides: TGCGCCAGCTCGCCGGTGGACTATGGCTACACCTTC. Using reference TRBV5-1 and TRBJ1-2 for the parts outside the CDR3, the full variable domain is KAGVTQTPRYLIKTRGQQVTLSCSPISGHRSVSWYQQTPGQGLQFLFEYFSETQRNKGNFPGRFSGRQFSNSRSEMNVSTLELGDSALYLCASSPVDYGYTFGSGTRLTVV.